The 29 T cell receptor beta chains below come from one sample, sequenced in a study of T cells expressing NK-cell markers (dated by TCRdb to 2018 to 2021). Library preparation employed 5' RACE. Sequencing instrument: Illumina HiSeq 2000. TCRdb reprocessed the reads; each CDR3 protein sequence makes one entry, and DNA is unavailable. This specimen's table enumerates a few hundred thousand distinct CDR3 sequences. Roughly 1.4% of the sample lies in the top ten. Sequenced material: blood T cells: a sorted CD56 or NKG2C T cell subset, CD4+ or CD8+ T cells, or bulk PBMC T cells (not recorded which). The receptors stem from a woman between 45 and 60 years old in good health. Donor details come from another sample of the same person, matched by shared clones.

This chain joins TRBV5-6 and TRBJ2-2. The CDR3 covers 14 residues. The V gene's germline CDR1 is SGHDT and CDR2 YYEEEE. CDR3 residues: CASSLKGNTGELFF.

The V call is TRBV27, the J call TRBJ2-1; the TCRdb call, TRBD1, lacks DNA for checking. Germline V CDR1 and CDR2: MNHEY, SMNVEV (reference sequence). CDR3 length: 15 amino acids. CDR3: CASSFGQGNKNEQFF.

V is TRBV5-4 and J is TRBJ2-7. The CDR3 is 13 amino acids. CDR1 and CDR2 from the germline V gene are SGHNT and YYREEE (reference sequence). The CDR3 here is CASSSPAESEQYF.

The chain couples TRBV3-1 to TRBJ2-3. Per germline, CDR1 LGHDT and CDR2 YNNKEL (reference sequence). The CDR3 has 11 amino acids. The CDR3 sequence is CASSQMDTQYF.

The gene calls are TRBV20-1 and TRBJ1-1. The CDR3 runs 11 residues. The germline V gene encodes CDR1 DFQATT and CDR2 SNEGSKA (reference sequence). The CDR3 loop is CSSIELTEAFF.

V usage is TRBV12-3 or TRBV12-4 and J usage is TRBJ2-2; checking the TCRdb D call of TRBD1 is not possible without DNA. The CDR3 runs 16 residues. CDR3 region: CASSSSPTRNTGELFF.

CDR3 region: CATTVGGDDNEQFF. The chain recombines TRBV24-1 with TRBJ2-1; the D gene TCRdb calls, TRBD2, cannot be checked with no DNA. This CDR3 spans 14 amino acids. From germline, CDR1 is KGHDR and CDR2 SFDVKD.

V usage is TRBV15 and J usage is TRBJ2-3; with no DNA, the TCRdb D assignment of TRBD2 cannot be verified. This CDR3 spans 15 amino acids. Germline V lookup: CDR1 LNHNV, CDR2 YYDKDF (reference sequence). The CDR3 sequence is CATSSLAGPTDTQYF.

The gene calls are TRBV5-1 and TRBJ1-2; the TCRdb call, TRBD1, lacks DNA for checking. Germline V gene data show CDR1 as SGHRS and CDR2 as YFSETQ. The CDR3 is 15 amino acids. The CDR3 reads CASSLSGQGRGGYTF. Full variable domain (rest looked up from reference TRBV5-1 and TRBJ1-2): KAGVTQTPRYLIKTRGQQVTLSCSPISGHRSVSWYQQTPGQGLQFLFEYFSETQRNKGNFPGRFSGRQFSNSRSEMNVSTLELGDSALYLCASSLSGQGRGGYTFGSGTRLTVV.

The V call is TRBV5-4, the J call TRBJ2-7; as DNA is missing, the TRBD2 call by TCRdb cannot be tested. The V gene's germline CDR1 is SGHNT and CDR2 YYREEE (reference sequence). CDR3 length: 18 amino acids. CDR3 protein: CASSLGSFSGRGAYEQYF. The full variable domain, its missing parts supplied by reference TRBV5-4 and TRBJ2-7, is ETGVTQSPTHLIKTRGQQVTLRCSSQSGHNTVSWYQQALGQGPQFIFQYYREEENGRGNFPPRFSGLQFPNYSSELNVNALELDDSALYLCASSLGSFSGRGAYEQYFGPGTRLTVT.

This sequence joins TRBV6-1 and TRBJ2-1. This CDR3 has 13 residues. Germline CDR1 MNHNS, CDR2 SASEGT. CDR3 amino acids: CSTHRELYNEQFF.

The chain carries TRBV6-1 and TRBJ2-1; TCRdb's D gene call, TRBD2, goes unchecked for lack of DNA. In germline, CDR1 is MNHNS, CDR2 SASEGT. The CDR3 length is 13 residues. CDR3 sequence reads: CASSRAENNEQFF.

CDR3 residues: CASGLPAGTLTDTQYF. The chain couples TRBV12-5 to TRBJ2-3; TCRdb's assignment of TRBD1 cannot be checked, as there is no DNA. This CDR3 has 16 residues. The germline gives CDR1 LGHNT, CDR2 FRNRAP.

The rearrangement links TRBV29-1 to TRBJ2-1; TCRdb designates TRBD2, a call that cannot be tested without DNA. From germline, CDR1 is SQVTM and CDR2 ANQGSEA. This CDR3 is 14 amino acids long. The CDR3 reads CSVEGTGGAKGQFF.

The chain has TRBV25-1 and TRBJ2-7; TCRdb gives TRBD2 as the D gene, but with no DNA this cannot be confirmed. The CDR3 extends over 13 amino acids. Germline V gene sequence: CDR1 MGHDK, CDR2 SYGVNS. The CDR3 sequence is CASRGLAGDEQYF.

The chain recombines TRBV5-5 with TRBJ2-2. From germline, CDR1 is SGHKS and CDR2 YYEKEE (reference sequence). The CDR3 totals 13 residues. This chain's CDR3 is CASSLRTIGELFF.

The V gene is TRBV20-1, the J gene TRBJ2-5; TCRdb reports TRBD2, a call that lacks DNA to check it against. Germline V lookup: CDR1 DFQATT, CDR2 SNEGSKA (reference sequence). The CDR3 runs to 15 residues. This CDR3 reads CSARDLEIAIETQYF.

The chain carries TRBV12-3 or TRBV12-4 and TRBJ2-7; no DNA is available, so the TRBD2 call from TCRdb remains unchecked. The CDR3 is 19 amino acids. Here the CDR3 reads CASSFLGTSVSGGRYEQYF.

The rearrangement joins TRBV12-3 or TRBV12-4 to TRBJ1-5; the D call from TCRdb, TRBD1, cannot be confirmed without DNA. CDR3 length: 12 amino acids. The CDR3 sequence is CASSLPRGQQHF.

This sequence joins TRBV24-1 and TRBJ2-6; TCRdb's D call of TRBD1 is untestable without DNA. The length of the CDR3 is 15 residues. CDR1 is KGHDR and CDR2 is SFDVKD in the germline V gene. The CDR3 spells CATSAGLGGANVLTF.

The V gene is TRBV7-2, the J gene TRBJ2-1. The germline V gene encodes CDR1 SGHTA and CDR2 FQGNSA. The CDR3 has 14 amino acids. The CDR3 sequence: CASSGGRSFNEQFF.

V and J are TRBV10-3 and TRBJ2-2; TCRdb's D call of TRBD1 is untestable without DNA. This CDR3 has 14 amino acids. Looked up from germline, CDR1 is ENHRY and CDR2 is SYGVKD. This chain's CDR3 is CAISGNRESGELFF.

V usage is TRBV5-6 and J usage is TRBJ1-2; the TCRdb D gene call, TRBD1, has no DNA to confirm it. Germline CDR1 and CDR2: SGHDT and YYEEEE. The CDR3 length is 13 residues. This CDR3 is CASSLIQGDGYTF. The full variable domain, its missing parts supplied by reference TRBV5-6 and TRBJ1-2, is DAGVTQSPTHLIKTRGQQVTLRCSPKSGHDTVSWYQQALGQGPQFIFQYYEEEERQRGNFPDRFSGHQFPNYSSELNVNALLLGDSALYLCASSLIQGDGYTFGSGTRLTVV.

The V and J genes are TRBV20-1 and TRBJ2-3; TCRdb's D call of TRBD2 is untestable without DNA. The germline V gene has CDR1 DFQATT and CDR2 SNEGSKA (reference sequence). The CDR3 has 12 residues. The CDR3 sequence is CSAPQLADTQYF.

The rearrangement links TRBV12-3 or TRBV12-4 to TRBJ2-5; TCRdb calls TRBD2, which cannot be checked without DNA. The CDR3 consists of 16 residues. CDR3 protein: CASSPPGPNGGETQYF.

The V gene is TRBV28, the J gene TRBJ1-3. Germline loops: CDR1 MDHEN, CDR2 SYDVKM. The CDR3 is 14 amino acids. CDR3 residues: CASSLSGWGNTIYF.

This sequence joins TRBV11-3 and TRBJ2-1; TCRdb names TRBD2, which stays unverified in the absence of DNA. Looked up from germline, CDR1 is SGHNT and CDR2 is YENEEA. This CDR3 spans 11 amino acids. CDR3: CASRRTVEQFF.

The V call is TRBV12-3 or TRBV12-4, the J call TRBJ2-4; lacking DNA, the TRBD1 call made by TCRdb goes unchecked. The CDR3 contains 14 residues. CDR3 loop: CASSPGYRRNIQYF.

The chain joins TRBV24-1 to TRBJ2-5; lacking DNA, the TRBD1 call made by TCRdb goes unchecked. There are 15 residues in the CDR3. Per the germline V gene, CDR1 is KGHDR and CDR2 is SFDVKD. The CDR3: CATSDPTGGGETQYF.